This TCR beta chain emerged from a study of TIL therapy for anti-PD-1-resistant metastatic lung cancer. As for the study in general: Several tumors were EGFR-mutant and two were ALK-rearranged.

Sequencing used immunoSEQ v3. Libraries were sequenced to roughly 2 million read pairs (survey) or roughly 4.5-6.5 million (deep). The protocol was immunoSEQ multiplex PCR, while the TCRdb copy is restricted to in-frame clones and leaves out a portion. The profile covers tens of thousands of clones, with roughly 91% appearing a single time and 2.6% taken by the ten largest. The sample's time point: pre-treatment sample, taken before nivolumab and TIL therapy. This CDR3 contains 13 residues. Germline lookup yields CDR1 LNHDA and CDR2 SQIVND (reference sequence). Trimming took off 4 bases at V and 3 bases at J, with 10 bases between the two ends.

Here the sequenced sample was blood, taken at baseline. This sequence originates from a person aged 25-79 years with non-small cell lung cancer. The V call is TRBV19, the J call TRBJ2-7; a possible D gene is TRBD2 (5 bases). CDR3 in amino acids: CASSNGIIYEQYF. The CDR3 region has the DNA TGTGCCAGTAGTAACGGGATCATCTACGAGCAGTACTTC.